This TCR beta chain was obtained from a study of STAT5B mutations in CD4+ large granular lymphocyte leukemia. Sequencing was performed with immunoSEQ multiplex PCR; in TCRdb, only in-frame clones are kept and a portion is missing. The table shows fewer than 9,000 clones, with over 60% occurring only once. The sequence came from a woman aged 60-70 years with CD4+ T-cell large granular lymphocyte leukemia. The sequenced sample consisted of PBMCs.

The CDR3 spells CASSSLRQRGGRGYTF. The CDR3 DNA reads as TGTGCCAGCAGCTCCCTTCGGCAGAGAGGGGGCCGGGGCTACACCTTC. The rearrangement joins TRBV11-2 to TRBJ1-2; 7 nucleotides line up with TRBD1. V trimming: 4 bases; J trimming: 8 bases; junction bases outside the gene matches: 16. There are 16 residues in the CDR3. CDR1 SGHAT and CDR2 FQNNGV come from the germline V gene. Filled out from reference TRBV11-2 and TRBJ1-2, the complete variable domain reads EAGVAQSPRYKIIEKRQSVAFWCNPISGHATLYWYQQILGQGPKLLIQFQNNGVVDDSQLPKDRFSAERLKGVDSTLKIQPAKLEDSAVYLCASSSLRQRGGRGYTFGSGTRLTVV.